Presented here are 27 T cell receptor beta chains from one specimen sequenced in a study of blood T cell repertoires in COVID-19 (dated by TCRdb to the early 2020s). Library preparation was by the immunoSEQ multiplex PCR assay. The table comes from immuneACCESS by way of TCRdb, which keeps in-frame sequences with V and J called. Part of the clones is missing from these tables; in studies checked, under half for an unresolved V gene and the rest for unknown reasons. This sample gives more than 140,000 clones in total; around 88% of them show up just once. Jointly, the top ten make up 1.5% to 1.7% of the sample. Sequenced: peripheral blood. All receptors derive from a woman aged 55 to 70 with acute or convalescent COVID-19.

The gene calls are TRBV25-1 and TRBJ1-4, with 10 nucleotides matching TRBD1. CDR3 length: 16 residues. From germline, CDR1 is MGHDK and CDR2 SYGVNS. After removal of 1 base from V and 8 bases from J, the junction contained 7 bases not matched to a gene. In DNA form, the CDR3 reads TGTGCCAGCAGTGAATGGGGGACAGGGGCAGGGGAAAAACTGTTTTTT. Its translation is CASSEWGTGAGEKLFF.

This rearrangement joins TRBV5-1 to TRBJ1-1, with TRBD1 matching 7 bases. Trimming at V came to 2 bases and at J to 12 bases, leaving 13 bases not matched to a gene. The CDR3 length is 14 residues. From germline, CDR1 is SGHRS and CDR2 YFSETQ. The CDR3 DNA reads as TGCGCCAGCAGCTTTGGGACCCCAGGGGGGACACCTTTCTTT. It yields the protein CASSFGTPGGTPFF.

This chain joins TRBV9 and TRBJ2-2, with TRBD2 matching 14 bases. The V gene end was trimmed by 1 base and the J gene end by 1 base; junction bases not matched to a gene: 6. The germline V gene has CDR1 SGDLS and CDR2 YYNGEE. CDR3 length equals 19 residues. The CDR3 sequence is CASSVPRLAGGRNTGELFF. In DNA form, the CDR3 reads TGTGCCAGCAGCGTACCTCGACTAGCGGGGGGGCGGAACACCGGGGAGCTGTTTTTT.

The rearrangement uses TRBV19 and TRBJ2-3; D uncertain. This CDR3 contains 17 residues. The V gene lost 5 bases and the J gene lost 1 base, with 19 bases spanning the gap. Germline assignment: CDR1 LNHDA and CDR2 SQIVND (reference sequence). In DNA form, the CDR3 reads TGTGCCAGTAGTCCCTGGTTTGGAAGCGTCGGCACAGATACGCAGTATTTT. This translates into CASSPWFGSVGTDTQYF.

The V and J genes are TRBV6-5 and TRBJ2-7, with a possible D match to TRBD1 (6 bases). The CDR3 length is 14 residues. Germline V gives CDR1 MNHEY, CDR2 SVGAGI. Deletions cut 6 bases from V and 2 bases from J, with 14 bases between. CDR3 sequence: CASSRYGDTYEQYF. The CDR3 nucleotides are TGTGCCAGCAGCCGGTATGGGGACACCTACGAGCAGTACTTC.

The chain has TRBV27 and TRBJ2-5, with D tentatively TRBD2 (6 bases). The CDR3 covers 14 residues. Germline values: CDR1 MNHEY, CDR2 SMNVEV (reference sequence). Deletions cut 2 bases from V and 4 bases from J, with 11 bases between. The CDR3 spells CASSLRQGGETQYF. DNA for the CDR3: TGTGCCAGCAGTTTAAGGCAGGGAGGAGAGACCCAGTACTTC.

This sequence joins TRBV7-6 and TRBJ1-1; 8 bases line up with TRBD1. The CDR3 is 16 residues long. Germline V gene data show CDR1 as SGHVS and CDR2 as FNYEAQ. The V segment lost 7 bases and the J segment 0 bases; nucleotides outside the gene matches: 10. CDR3 DNA sequence: TGTGCCAGCACTCTAGGACAGGGAGGGATGAACACTGAAGCTTTCTTT. Its translation: CASTLGQGGMNTEAFF.

The J gene is TRBJ2-1, the V gene TRBV5-4, with 8 bases fitting TRBD2. This CDR3 has 16 residues. The V gene end was trimmed by 4 bases and the J gene end by 4 bases; junction bases not matched to a gene: 10. The germline CDR1 and CDR2 sequences are SGHNT and YYREEE (reference sequence). In DNA form, the CDR3 reads TGTGCCAGCAGCAACCTCGGGGGGGCCTTGTACAATGAGCAGTTCTTC. Translation gives CASSNLGGALYNEQFF.

CDR3 in DNA: TGTGCCAGCACTTTGGGGGAGGGCGGCTACACCTTC. It translates to CASTLGEGGYTF. The chain joins TRBV11-2 to TRBJ1-2; possibly TRBD1 for D (5 bases). Trimming removed 7 bases at V and 8 bases at J, with 14 bases between. This CDR3 contains 12 residues. Germline CDR1 is SGHAT and CDR2 is FQNNGV.

The chain joins TRBV4-2 to TRBJ2-5, with D unresolved. The V gene lost 0 bases and the J gene lost 9 bases, with 14 bases spanning the gap. The CDR3 has 14 amino acids. Germline CDR1 LGHNA, CDR2 YNFKEQ. The CDR3 loop reads CASSQDWQDQAQYF. The CDR3 DNA reads as TGTGCCAGCAGCCAAGATTGGCAGGATCAAGCCCAGTACTTC.

The V and J genes are TRBV6-2 or TRBV6-3 and TRBJ1-1, with TRBD1 as a possible D gene (5 bases). CDR1 and CDR2 from the germline V gene are MNHEY and SVGEGT. Trimming pared 6 bases from V and 5 bases from J, leaving 10 bases between. The CDR3 length is 12 residues. In nucleotides, the CDR3 is TGTGCCAGCAGCCATCGGGGGACTGAAGCTTTCTTT. As protein: CASSHRGTEAFF.

The rearrangement links TRBV4-1 to TRBJ2-1; perhaps D is TRBD1 or TRBD2 (6 bases each). This CDR3 region has 12 residues. Between the trimmed V and J ends, which lost 10 bases and 10 bases, there was a span of 17 bases. Looked up from germline, CDR1 is MGHRA and CDR2 is YSYEKL. The CDR3 sequence: CATRGLSGEQFF. The CDR3 region has the DNA TGCGCCACCAGGGGACTTTCTGGCGAGCAGTTCTTC.

The genes are TRBV6-2 or TRBV6-3 and TRBJ1-4; TRBD1 matches at 7 bases. There are 15 residues in the CDR3. CDR1 and CDR2 from the germline V gene are MNHEY and SVGEGT. V was clipped by 5 bases and J by 7 bases; unmatched bases: 10. This CDR3 reads CASSPTTGMGEKLFF. CDR3 nucleotides: TGTGCCAGCAGTCCCACGACAGGGATGGGTGAAAAACTGTTTTTT.

The chain combines TRBV5-6 with TRBJ1-1, with unresolved D. V was pared by 0 bases and J by 1 base, with 7 bases between. Germline CDR1 is SGHDT and CDR2 is YYEEEE. This CDR3 comprises 14 residues. The CDR3 loop is CASSLDRSNTEAFF. The CDR3 DNA is TGTGCCAGCAGCTTGGACAGATCGAACACTGAAGCTTTCTTT.

The chain carries TRBV4-2 and TRBJ2-3, with D tentatively TRBD2 (6 bases). Deletions cut 4 bases from V and 3 bases from J, with 17 bases between. The CDR3 consists of 16 residues. The germline V gene has CDR1 LGHNA and CDR2 YNFKEQ. This chain's CDR3 is CASSRLRGEVTDTQYF. The CDR3 coding sequence is TGTGCCAGCAGCCGACTCCGAGGGGAGGTTACAGATACGCAGTATTTT.

The chain has TRBV29-1 and TRBJ2-1; D possibly corresponds to TRBD2 (6 bases). The CDR3 has 14 residues. The V end was cut by 8 bases, the J end by 8 bases, with 22 bases between. Germline CDR1 SQVTM, CDR2 ANQGSEA. In nucleotides, the CDR3 is TGCAGCCCACGGGGGTTGGCAGGTTCGGATGAGCAGTTCTTC. Translation gives CSPRGLAGSDEQFF.

Of note for this clone: Germline is not matched at one junction end, which may reflect a read error. The CDR3 DNA sequence: TGTGCCAGTAGCATAGACAGGCTCAACTATGGCTACACCTTC. Its translation is CASSIDRLNYGYTF. The chain combines TRBV19 with TRBJ1-2; D may be TRBD1 (6 bases). This CDR3 region has 14 residues. CDR1 is LNHDA and CDR2 is SQIVND in the germline V gene (reference sequence).

This chain uses TRBV3-1 (or the pseudogene TRBV3-2) with TRBJ1-2, with unresolved D. The length of the CDR3 is 14 residues. Germline values: CDR1 LGHDT, CDR2 YNNKEL (reference sequence). With 0 bases removed from V and 8 bases from J, the gap between germline ends came to 13 bases. CDR3 bases: TGTGCCAGCAGCCAAGAAGCCCAGGCTCGCGGCTACACCTTC. Translated: CASSQEAQARGYTF.

The chain recombines TRBV27 with TRBJ1-4; 9 positions match TRBD1. V trimming: 5 bases; J trimming: 7 bases; junction bases outside the gene matches: 8. Germline V gene lookup returns CDR1 MNHEY and CDR2 SMNVEV (reference sequence). The CDR3 loop spans 15 amino acids. The CDR3 sequence is CASSPGQGTSEKLFF. DNA for the CDR3: TGTGCCAGCAGTCCGGGACAGGGAACATCTGAAAAACTGTTTTTT.

The chain links TRBV19 to TRBJ2-3, with unresolved D. V dropped 6 bases and J dropped 3 bases, with 10 bases sitting between them. Germline CDR1 is LNHDA and CDR2 is SQIVND (reference sequence). The CDR3 runs 13 residues. The CDR3 loop reads CASRKELTDTQYF. CDR3 in DNA: TGTGCCAGTAGGAAGGAGTTGACAGATACGCAGTATTTT.

This clone has a handful of counts. The rearrangement joins TRBV10-3 to TRBJ1-2, with D maybe TRBD1 (5 bases). Per germline, CDR1 ENHRY and CDR2 SYGVKD. V dropped 3 bases and J dropped 2 bases, with 10 bases sitting between them. The CDR3 is 14 amino acids. CDR3 amino acids: CAISEGPGNYGYTF. CDR3 nucleotide sequence: TGTGCCATCAGTGAAGGCCCAGGGAACTATGGCTACACCTTC.

CDR3 DNA: TGCGCCAGCAGTATAGGGGACAGGGCGAACACTGAAGCTTTCTTT. It encodes CASSIGDRANTEAFF. The chain joins TRBV10-2 to TRBJ1-1, with TRBD1 matching over 9 bases. J was trimmed by 1 base and V by 5 bases; bases with no gene match: 5. Germline values: CDR1 WSHSY, CDR2 SAAADI. The CDR3 runs to 15 residues.

This sequence joins TRBV3-1 (or the pseudogene TRBV3-2) and TRBJ1-4; 9 bases line up with TRBD1. The CDR3 contains 14 residues. V shed 7 bases and J 7 bases; nucleotides not matched to a gene: 7. Germline CDR1 LGHDT, CDR2 YNNKEL (reference sequence). CDR3 nucleotide sequence: TGTGCCAGCAACCTACAGGGGGCGGGTGAAAAACTGTTTTTT. Translating gives CASNLQGAGEKLFF.

V is TRBV11-2 and J is TRBJ2-3, with a tentative D call TRBD2 (6 bases). CDR1 is SGHAT, CDR2 FQNNGV, per germline. V was cut by 6 bases and J by 1 base, with 14 bases left in between. CDR3 length: 15 amino acids. The CDR3 is CASRSKVAGTDTQYF. In nucleotides, the CDR3 is TGTGCCAGCAGGAGTAAGGTAGCGGGCACAGATACGCAGTATTTT.

The chain recombines TRBV15 with TRBJ2-7; possibly TRBD1 for D (6 bases). The CDR3 sequence is 15 residues long. Trimming left V 4 bases short and J 6 bases short, with 19 bases between. CDR1 and CDR2 (germline): LNHNV, YYDKDF (reference sequence). CDR3 region: CATSKAQGPAAEQYF. The CDR3 DNA reads as TGTGCCACCAGCAAAGCACAGGGTCCCGCTGCCGAGCAGTACTTC. Looking up the rest from reference TRBV15 and TRBJ2-7 gives the full variable domain: DAMVIQNPRYQVTQFGKPVTLSCSQTLNHNVMYWYQQKSSQAPKLLFHYYDKDFNNEADTPDNFQSRRPNTSFCFLDIRSPGLGDTAMYLCATSKAQGPAAEQYFGPGTRLTVT.

This clone was recorded only once. The genes are TRBV6-2 or TRBV6-3 and TRBJ2-2; 7 bases fit TRBD1. After removal of 6 bases from V and 3 bases from J, the junction contained 13 bases not matched to a gene. There are 17 residues in the CDR3. Germline CDR1 reads MNHEY; CDR2 reads SVGEGT. The CDR3 is CASSSLGIDRDTGELFF. CDR3 sequence (DNA): TGTGCCAGCAGCTCACTCGGGATTGACAGGGACACCGGGGAGCTGTTTTTT.

The chain joins TRBV6-1 to TRBJ1-1, with D possibly TRBD1 on 5 matching bases. Between the trimmed V and J ends, which lost 3 bases and 0 bases, there was a span of 14 bases. CDR1 is MNHNS and CDR2 is SASEGT in the germline V gene. This CDR3 has 16 amino acids. In nucleotides, the CDR3 is TGTGCCAGCAGTGACAGGACAAACTACATGAACACTGAAGCTTTCTTT. Translation gives CASSDRTNYMNTEAFF.